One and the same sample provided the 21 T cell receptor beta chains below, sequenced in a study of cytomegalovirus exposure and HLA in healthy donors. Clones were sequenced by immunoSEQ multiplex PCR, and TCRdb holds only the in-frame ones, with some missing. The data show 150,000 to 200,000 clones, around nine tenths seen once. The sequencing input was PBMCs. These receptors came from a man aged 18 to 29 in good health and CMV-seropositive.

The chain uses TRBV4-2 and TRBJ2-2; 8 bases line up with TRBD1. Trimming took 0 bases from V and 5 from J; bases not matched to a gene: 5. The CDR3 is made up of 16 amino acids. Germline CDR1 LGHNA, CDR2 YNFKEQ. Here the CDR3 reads CASSQDGRGRTGELFF. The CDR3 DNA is TGTGCCAGCAGCCAAGATGGCAGGGGGCGTACCGGGGAGCTGTTTTTT.

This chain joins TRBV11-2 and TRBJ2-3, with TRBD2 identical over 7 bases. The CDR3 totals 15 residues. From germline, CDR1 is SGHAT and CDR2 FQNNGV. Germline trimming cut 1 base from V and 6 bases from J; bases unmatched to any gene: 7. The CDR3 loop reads CASSLGGLLSDTQYF. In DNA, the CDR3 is TGTGCCAGCAGCTTAGGGGGACTATTGTCCGATACGCAGTATTTT. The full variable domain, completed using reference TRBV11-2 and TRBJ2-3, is EAGVAQSPRYKIIEKRQSVAFWCNPISGHATLYWYQQILGQGPKLLIQFQNNGVVDDSQLPKDRFSAERLKGVDSTLKIQPAKLEDSAVYLCASSLGGLLSDTQYFGPGTRLTVL.

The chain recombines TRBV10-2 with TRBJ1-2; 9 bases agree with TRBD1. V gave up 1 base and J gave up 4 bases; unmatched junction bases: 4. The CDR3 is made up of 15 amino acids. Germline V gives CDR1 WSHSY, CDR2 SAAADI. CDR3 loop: CASSEYTGGGYGYTF. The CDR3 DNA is TGCGCCAGCAGTGAGTATACAGGGGGCGGCTATGGCTACACCTTC.

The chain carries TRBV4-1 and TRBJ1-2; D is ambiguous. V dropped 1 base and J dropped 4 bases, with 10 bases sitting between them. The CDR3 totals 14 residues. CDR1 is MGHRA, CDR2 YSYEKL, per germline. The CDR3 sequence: CASSQVRGSYGYTF. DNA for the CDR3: TGCGCCAGCAGCCAAGTGCGGGGTTCCTATGGCTACACCTTC.

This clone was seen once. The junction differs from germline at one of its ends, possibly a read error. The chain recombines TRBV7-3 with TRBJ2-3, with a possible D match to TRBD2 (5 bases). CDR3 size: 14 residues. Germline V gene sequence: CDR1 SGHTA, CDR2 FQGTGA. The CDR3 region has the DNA TGTGCCAGCAACTTACGCGGGAGCACAGATACGCAGTATTTT. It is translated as CASNLRGSTDTQYF.

The CDR3 DNA reads as TGTGCCAGCAGTTTTACACGTAATCGTGGCTACACCTTC. This translates into CASSFTRNRGYTF. The V gene is TRBV27, the J gene TRBJ1-2; D not certain. Germline values: CDR1 MNHEY, CDR2 SMNVEV (reference sequence). The CDR3 runs 13 residues. Trimming pared 3 bases from V and 7 bases from J, leaving 12 bases between.

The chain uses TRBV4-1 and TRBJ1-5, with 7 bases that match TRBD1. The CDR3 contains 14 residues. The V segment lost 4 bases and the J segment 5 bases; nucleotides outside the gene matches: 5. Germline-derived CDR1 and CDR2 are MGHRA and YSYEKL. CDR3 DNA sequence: TGCGCCAGCAGCCCTGACAGGGTGGATCAGCCCCAGCATTTT. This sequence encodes CASSPDRVDQPQHF.

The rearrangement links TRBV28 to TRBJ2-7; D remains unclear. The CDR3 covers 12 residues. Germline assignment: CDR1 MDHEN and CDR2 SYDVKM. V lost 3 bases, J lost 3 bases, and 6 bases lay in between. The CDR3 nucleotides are TGTGCCAGCAGTTTTTACAGCTACGAGCAGTACTTC. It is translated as CASSFYSYEQYF.

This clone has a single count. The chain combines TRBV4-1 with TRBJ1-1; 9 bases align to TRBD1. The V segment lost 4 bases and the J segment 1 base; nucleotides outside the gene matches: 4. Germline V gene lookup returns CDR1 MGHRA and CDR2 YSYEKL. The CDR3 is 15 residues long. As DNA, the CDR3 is TGCGCCAGCAGCCCAGGGGGACAGGGGAACACTGAAGCTTTCTTT. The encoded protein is CASSPGGQGNTEAFF.

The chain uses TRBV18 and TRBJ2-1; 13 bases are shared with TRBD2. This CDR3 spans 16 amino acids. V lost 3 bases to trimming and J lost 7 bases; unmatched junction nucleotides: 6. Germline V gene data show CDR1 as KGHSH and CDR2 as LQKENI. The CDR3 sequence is CASSPGLAGAYNEQFF. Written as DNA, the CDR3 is TGTGCCAGCTCACCTGGACTAGCGGGAGCTTATAATGAGCAGTTCTTC.

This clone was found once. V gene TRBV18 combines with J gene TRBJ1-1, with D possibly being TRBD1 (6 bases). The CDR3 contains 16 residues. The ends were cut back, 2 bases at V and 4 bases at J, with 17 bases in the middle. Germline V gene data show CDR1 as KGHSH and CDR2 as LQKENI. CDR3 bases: TGTGCCAGCTCACCATCGGCCCTCCGAGGGGGCACTGAAGCTTTCTTT. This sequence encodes CASSPSALRGGTEAFF.

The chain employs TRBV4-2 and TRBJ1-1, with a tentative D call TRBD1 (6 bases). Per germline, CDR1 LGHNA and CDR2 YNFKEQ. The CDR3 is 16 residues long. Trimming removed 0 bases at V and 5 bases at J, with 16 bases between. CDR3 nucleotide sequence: TGTGCCAGCAGCCAAGATGGGGCAGGGGCCAGGACTGAAGCTTTCTTT. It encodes CASSQDGAGARTEAFF.

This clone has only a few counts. Written as DNA, the CDR3 is TGTGCCATCAGTGAGTCTGAGACAGACTATGGCTACACCTTC. This translates into CAISESETDYGYTF. The V and J genes are TRBV10-3 and TRBJ1-2, with a possible D match to TRBD1 (5 bases). The CDR3 covers 14 residues. V was pared by 0 bases and J by 3 bases, with 8 bases between. CDR1 is ENHRY and CDR2 is SYGVKD in the germline V gene.

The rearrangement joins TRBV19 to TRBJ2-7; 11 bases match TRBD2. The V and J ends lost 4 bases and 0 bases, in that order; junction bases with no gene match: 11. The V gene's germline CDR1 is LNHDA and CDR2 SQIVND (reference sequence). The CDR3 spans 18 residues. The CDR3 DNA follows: TGTGCCAGTAGTACCCAGCTAGCGGGAGGTGGGTTCTCCTACGAGCAGTACTTC. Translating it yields CASSTQLAGGGFSYEQYF. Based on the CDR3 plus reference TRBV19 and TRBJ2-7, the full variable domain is DGGITQSPKYLFRKEGQNVTLSCEQNLNHDAMYWYRQDPGQGLRLIYYSQIVNDFQKGDIAEGYSVSREKKESFPLTVTSAQKNPTAFYLCASSTQLAGGGFSYEQYFGPGTRLTVT.

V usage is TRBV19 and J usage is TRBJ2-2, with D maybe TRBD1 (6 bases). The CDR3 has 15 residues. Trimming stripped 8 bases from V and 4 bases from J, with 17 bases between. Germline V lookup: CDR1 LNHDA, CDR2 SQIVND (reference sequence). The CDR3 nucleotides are TGTGCCAGTTGGGCCCAGGGGTGGGGCACCGGGGAGCTGTTTTTT. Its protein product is CASWAQGWGTGELFF.

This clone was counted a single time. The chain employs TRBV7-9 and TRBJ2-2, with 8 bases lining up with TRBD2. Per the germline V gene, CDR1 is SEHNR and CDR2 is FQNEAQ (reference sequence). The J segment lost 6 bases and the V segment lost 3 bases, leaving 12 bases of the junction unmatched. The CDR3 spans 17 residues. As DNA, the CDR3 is TGTGCCAGCAGCTTGATATCGGGAGGGCCGCTCGCCGGGGAGCTGTTTTTT. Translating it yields CASSLISGGPLAGELFF.

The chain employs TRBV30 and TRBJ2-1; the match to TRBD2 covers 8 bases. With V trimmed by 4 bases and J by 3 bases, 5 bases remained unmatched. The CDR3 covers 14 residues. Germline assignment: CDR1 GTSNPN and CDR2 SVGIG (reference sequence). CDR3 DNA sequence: TGTGCCTGGAAAGATAGCGGGATCTACAATGAGCAGTTCTTC. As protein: CAWKDSGIYNEQFF.

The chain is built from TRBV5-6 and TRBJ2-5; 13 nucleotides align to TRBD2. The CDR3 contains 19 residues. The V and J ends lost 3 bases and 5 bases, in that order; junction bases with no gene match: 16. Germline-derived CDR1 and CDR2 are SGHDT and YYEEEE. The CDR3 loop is CASSYQGLAGVGLEETQYF. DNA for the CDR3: TGTGCCAGCAGCTACCAAGGACTAGCGGGAGTGGGCCTTGAGGAGACCCAGTACTTC.

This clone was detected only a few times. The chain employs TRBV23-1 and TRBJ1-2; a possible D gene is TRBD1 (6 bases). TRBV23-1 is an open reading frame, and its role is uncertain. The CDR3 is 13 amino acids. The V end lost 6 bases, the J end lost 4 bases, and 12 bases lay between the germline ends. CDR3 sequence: CASRYRVFYGYTF. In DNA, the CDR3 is TGCGCCAGCAGGTACAGGGTATTCTATGGCTACACCTTC.

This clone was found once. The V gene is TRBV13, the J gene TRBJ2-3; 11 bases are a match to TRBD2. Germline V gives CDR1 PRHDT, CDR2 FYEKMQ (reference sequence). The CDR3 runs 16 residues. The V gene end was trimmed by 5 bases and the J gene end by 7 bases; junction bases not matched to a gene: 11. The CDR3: CASSRVDPSGRNTQYF. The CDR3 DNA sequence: TGTGCCAGCAGCAGAGTCGACCCTAGCGGGAGGAATACGCAGTATTTT.

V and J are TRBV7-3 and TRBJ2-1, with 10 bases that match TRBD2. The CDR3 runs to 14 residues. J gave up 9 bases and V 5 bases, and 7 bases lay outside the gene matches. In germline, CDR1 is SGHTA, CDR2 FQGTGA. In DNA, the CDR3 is TGTGCCAGCAGCATAGTAGCGGGAGGAGGTGAGCAGTTCTTC. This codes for CASSIVAGGGEQFF.